The next 25 T cell receptor beta chains were all read from a single sample in a study of technical replicates of blood from a few donors. TCRdb's copy holds only in-frame clones and misses some; the assay was immunoSEQ multiplex PCR. Of roughly 71,000 clones listed, 80% to 95% are singletons. The sample comprised T cells isolated from PBMCs. These receptors were collected from a human donor in good health.

This rearrangement joins TRBV6-5 to TRBJ2-7; 7 nucleotides line up with TRBD1. The V and J ends lost 0 bases and 4 bases, in that order; junction bases with no gene match: 0. Germline-derived CDR1 and CDR2 are MNHEY and SVGAGI. This CDR3 spans 13 amino acids. The CDR3 DNA reads as TGTGCCAGCAGTTACTCGACAGGGTACGAGCAGTACTTC. This codes for CASSYSTGYEQYF.

The chain couples TRBV28 to TRBJ2-5; D uncertain. The CDR3 contains 15 residues. CDR1 MDHEN and CDR2 SYDVKM come from the germline V gene. With 6 bases removed from V and 5 bases from J, the gap between germline ends came to 19 bases. The CDR3 coding sequence is TGTGCCAGCAGGGTTGAGGTACAACCGGCTGAGACCCAGTACTTC. This translates into CASRVEVQPAETQYF.

The CDR3 protein is CSVRPGQLSYGYTF. DNA of the CDR3: TGCAGCGTTCGTCCGGGACAGCTCTCTTATGGCTACACCTTC. The chain couples TRBV29-1 to TRBJ1-2; 7 bases agree with TRBD1. CDR3 length equals 14 residues. Germline V gives CDR1 SQVTM, CDR2 ANQGSEA. V shed 5 bases and J 5 bases; nucleotides not matched to a gene: 11.

The V and J genes are TRBV5-4 and TRBJ2-2; TRBD2 agrees at 11 bases. CDR3 length: 16 residues. The germline V gene encodes CDR1 SGHNT and CDR2 YYREEE (reference sequence). Germline trimming cut 4 bases from V and 1 base from J; bases unmatched to any gene: 3. The CDR3 DNA is TGTGCCAGCAGCAGGGGACTAGCGGAGAACACCGGGGAGCTGTTTTTT. Its protein is CASSRGLAENTGELFF.

This chain links TRBV5-5 with TRBJ1-5; TRBD1 is a possible D gene (5 bases). Trimming cost V 0 bases and J 4 bases, with 8 bases left between them. The CDR3 totals 14 residues. Germline-derived CDR1 and CDR2 are SGHKS and YYEKEE (reference sequence). CDR3 loop: CASSLAGGNQPQHF. CDR3 sequence (DNA): TGTGCCAGCAGCTTGGCCGGGGGGAATCAGCCCCAGCATTTT.

J is TRBJ2-1 and V is TRBV9, with TRBD2 as a possible D gene (5 bases). The CDR3 has 17 amino acids. In germline, CDR1 is SGDLS, CDR2 YYNGEE. V was shortened by 4 bases and J by 7 bases, with 24 bases between the two germline ends. The CDR3 region has the DNA TGTGCCAGCAGCTCTTCGGAGGCTTCCCCAGAGGCGAATGAGCAGTTCTTC. This gives the protein CASSSSEASPEANEQFF.

CDR3 protein: CAWSSGDTQYF. Here the CDR3 DNA reads TGTGCCTGGTCGTCGGGGGATACGCAGTATTTT. This chain joins TRBV30 and TRBJ2-3; D possibly corresponds to TRBD2 (5 bases). Germline V lookup: CDR1 GTSNPN, CDR2 SVGIG (reference sequence). V was pared by 5 bases and J by 6 bases, with 9 bases between. CDR3 length: 11 amino acids.

The chain recombines TRBV4-2 with TRBJ2-5; D is uncertain. Trimming took 1 base from V and 2 from J, leaving 8 bases between them. Germline-derived CDR1 and CDR2 are LGHNA and YNFKEQ. The CDR3 is 14 residues long. CDR3 region: CASSQGGSQETQYF. The CDR3 bases are TGTGCCAGCAGCCAAGGCGGTTCACAAGAGACCCAGTACTTC.

The CDR3 reads CSASGLASDTQYF. As DNA, the CDR3 is TGCAGCGCTAGCGGACTAGCCTCAGATACGCAGTATTTT. The V and J genes are TRBV29-1 and TRBJ2-3, with 8 bases aligning to TRBD2. The ends lost 7 bases at V and 4 bases at J; junction bases unmatched: 7. This CDR3 region has 13 residues. Germline lookup yields CDR1 SQVTM and CDR2 ANQGSEA.

The chain couples TRBV30 to TRBJ2-1, with D maybe TRBD2 (6 bases). Germline V CDR1 and CDR2: GTSNPN, SVGIG (reference sequence). Trimming stripped 2 bases from V and 7 bases from J, with 15 bases between. This CDR3 has 14 amino acids. The CDR3 bases are TGTGCCTGGAGTCGGAGGGGTCTTCCAAATGAGCAGTTCTTC. This encodes CAWSRRGLPNEQFF.

The J gene is TRBJ2-5, the V gene TRBV19, with 10 bases lining up with TRBD1. The CDR3 runs 15 residues. The V gene's germline CDR1 is LNHDA and CDR2 SQIVND (reference sequence). After removal of 2 bases from V and 5 bases from J, the junction contained 5 bases not matched to a gene. The CDR3 protein is CASSITGQGRETQYF. CDR3 coding DNA: TGTGCCAGTAGTATAACGGGACAGGGGAGGGAGACCCAGTACTTC.

J is TRBJ2-7 and V is TRBV9; weak D call: TRBD1 (6 bases). The germline CDR1 and CDR2 sequences are SGDLS and YYNGEE. This CDR3 spans 14 amino acids. The V end lost 5 bases, the J end lost 0 bases, and 12 bases lay between the germline ends. In DNA, the CDR3 is TGTGCCAGCAGTGGGGGACATGCCTCCTACGAGCAGTACTTC. Protein sequence: CASSGGHASYEQYF.

The chain combines TRBV4-3 with TRBJ1-1, with 8 nucleotides matching TRBD1. Trimming removed 0 bases from V and 5 bases from J; junction bases left unmatched: 5. Germline CDR1 and CDR2: LGHNA and YSLEER. The length of the CDR3 is 15 residues. In DNA, the CDR3 is TGCGCCAGCAGCCAAGACCCAGGGGGCATGACTGAAGCTTTCTTT. It is translated as CASSQDPGGMTEAFF.

This rearrangement joins TRBV7-9 to TRBJ2-1; D is possibly TRBD2 (5 bases). The length of the CDR3 is 17 residues. CDR1 SEHNR and CDR2 FQNEAQ come from the germline V gene (reference sequence). V shed 5 bases and J shed 0 bases, with 17 bases lying between them. As DNA, the CDR3 is TGTGCCAGCAGCCGTCTCCGTAGCGAGAGCTCCTACAATGAGCAGTTCTTC. This codes for CASSRLRSESSYNEQFF. The whole variable domain, remainder taken from reference TRBV7-9 and TRBJ2-1, is DTGVSQNPRHKITKRGQNVTFRCDPISEHNRLYWYRQTLGQGPEFLTYFQNEAQLEKSRLLSDRFSAERPKGSFSTLEIQRTEQGDSAMYLCASSRLRSESSYNEQFFGPGTRLTVL.

V usage is TRBV7-2 and J usage is TRBJ2-7, with a possible D match to TRBD1 (5 bases). The CDR3 covers 16 residues. CDR1 is SGHTA, CDR2 FQGNSA, per germline. V was cut by 5 bases and J by 2 bases, with 19 bases left in between. The chain's CDR3 is CASSNMTWTNTYEQYF. As DNA, the CDR3 is TGTGCCAGCAGCAATATGACCTGGACAAACACCTACGAGCAGTACTTC.

The V call is TRBV6-4, the J call TRBJ2-3, with D maybe TRBD2 (6 bases). Deletions cut 9 bases from V and 1 base from J, with 11 bases between. Germline CDR1 and CDR2: MRHNA and SNTAGT. The CDR3 runs 13 residues. CDR3 in amino acids: CASSRGRTDTQYF. As DNA, the CDR3 is TGTGCCAGTTCGCGGGGACGCACAGATACGCAGTATTTT.

The chain couples TRBV2 to TRBJ2-1; D is ambiguous. The CDR3 consists of 16 residues. Germline values: CDR1 SNHLY, CDR2 FYNNEI. The germline V and J ends were trimmed by 0 bases and 4 bases, with 13 bases remaining between them. The CDR3 nucleotides read TGTGCCAGCAGTGAAGCGTTGGGCGTCAAATACAATGAGCAGTTCTTC. Its translation: CASSEALGVKYNEQFF.

This clone occurred a few times. The chain couples TRBV2 to TRBJ1-1; D might be TRBD1 (5 bases). In germline, CDR1 is SNHLY, CDR2 FYNNEI. The CDR3 runs to 13 residues. Trimming stripped 7 bases from V and 2 bases from J, with 11 bases between. CDR3 amino acids: CASTGLINTEAFF. CDR3 DNA: TGTGCCAGCACGGGACTGATAAACACTGAAGCTTTCTTT.

The rearrangement joins TRBV29-1 to TRBJ2-7; D is undetermined. Germline V CDR1 and CDR2: SQVTM, ANQGSEA. The CDR3 consists of 11 residues. V was cut by 4 bases and J by 8 bases, with 12 bases left in between. The chain's CDR3 is CSVVPDGKQYF. The DNA for the CDR3 is TGCAGCGTTGTCCCAGATGGTAAGCAGTACTTC.

This sequence joins TRBV6-5 and TRBJ1-4; D is undetermined. The CDR3 is 13 amino acids. In germline, CDR1 is MNHEY, CDR2 SVGAGI. The V end lost 2 bases, the J end lost 5 bases, and 6 bases lay between the germline ends. CDR3 nucleotide sequence: TGTGCCAGCAGTTACGGTGGCAATGAAAAACTGTTTTTT. Encoded protein: CASSYGGNEKLFF.

This sequence joins TRBV12-5 and TRBJ1-3; possibly TRBD1 for D (6 bases). The CDR3 covers 17 residues. Germline assignment: CDR1 LGHNT and CDR2 FRNRAP. Trimming stripped 2 bases from V and 0 bases from J, with 14 bases between. Written as DNA, the CDR3 is TGTGCTAGTGGTTTGCCAACACAGGGAAACTCTGGAAACACCATATATTTT. Encoded protein: CASGLPTQGNSGNTIYF.

This sequence joins TRBV28 and TRBJ1-1, with TRBD1 as a possible D gene (5 bases). CDR1 is MDHEN and CDR2 is SYDVKM in the germline V gene. With 8 bases removed from V and 0 bases from J, the gap between germline ends came to 13 bases. This CDR3 has 14 residues. The CDR3: CASQPSTVNTEAFF. The DNA for the CDR3 is TGTGCCAGCCAACCCTCGACAGTGAACACTGAAGCTTTCTTT.

CDR3 nucleotides: TGTGCCAGCGGAGGCCTAGCCGGTACCGAGCAGTACTTC. This encodes CASGGLAGTEQYF. The rearrangement links TRBV6-5 to TRBJ2-7; a possible D gene is TRBD2 (5 bases). Germline CDR1 MNHEY, CDR2 SVGAGI. CDR3 length equals 13 residues. V was cut by 8 bases and J by 6 bases, with 17 bases left in between.

In regard to this clone: One end of the junction is discordant with germline, which a read error may explain. The V and J genes are TRBV2 and TRBJ2-7; 11 bases agree with TRBD1. Germline-derived CDR1 and CDR2 are SNHLY and FYNNEI. This CDR3 has 13 residues. The CDR3 protein is CATSGQGVLHEYF. CDR3 nucleotide sequence: TGTGCCACCTCGGGACAGGGGGTTCTCCACGAGTATTTC.

The chain couples TRBV6-5 to TRBJ1-1; D might be TRBD1 (5 bases). Germline V CDR1 and CDR2: MNHEY, SVGAGI. Trimming took 2 bases from V and 4 from J, leaving 14 bases between them. There are 15 residues in the CDR3. The CDR3 DNA reads TGTGCCAGCAGTTACATGGGGCTCGGGAGCACTGAAGCTTTCTTT. Translated: CASSYMGLGSTEAFF.